A single sample is the source of the 23 T cell receptor beta chains below, sequenced in a study of blood T cell repertoires in COVID-19. Some clones are missing from TCRdb's copy, which holds only in-frame ones; the method was immunoSEQ multiplex PCR. The table has about 370,000 clones, 80% to 90% seen once; the top ten hold approximately 3%. The source material was peripheral blood. The receptors stem from a woman aged 25-40 years with COVID-19, enrolled during active disease.

The J gene is TRBJ1-4, the V gene TRBV18, with TRBD1 matching over 10 bases. The CDR3 contains 15 residues. V lost 3 bases to trimming and J lost 7 bases; unmatched junction nucleotides: 5. Germline CDR1 is KGHSH and CDR2 is LQKENI. CDR3 protein: CASSPTGTGVEKLFF. CDR3 in DNA: TGTGCCAGCTCACCGACCGGGACAGGGGTTGAAAAACTGTTTTTT. The full variable domain, completed using reference TRBV18 and TRBJ1-4, is NAGVMQNPRHLVRRRGQEARLRCSPMKGHSHVYWYRQLPEEGLKFMVYLQKENIIDESGMPKERFSAEFPKEGPSILRIQQVVRGDSAAYFCASSPTGTGVEKLFFGSGTQLSVL.

The chain carries TRBV7-2 and TRBJ2-7, with a possible D match to TRBD1 (6 bases). V dropped 10 bases and J dropped 2 bases, with 27 bases sitting between them. Germline V gives CDR1 SGHTA, CDR2 FQGNSA. The CDR3 runs to 17 residues. CDR3 bases: TGTGCCACCAGAATTCAATCGGGACATCAAGGGGCCTACGAGCAGTACTTC. Protein: CATRIQSGHQGAYEQYF.

J is TRBJ1-1 and V is TRBV19; 11 bases align to TRBD1. Germline lookup yields CDR1 LNHDA and CDR2 SQIVND (reference sequence). The junction had 3 bases not matched to a gene; V was cut back by 5 bases and J by 4 bases. The CDR3 loop spans 14 amino acids. CDR3 sequence: CASSGQGAPTEAFF. The CDR3 bases are TGTGCCAGTAGTGGACAGGGGGCGCCCACTGAAGCTTTCTTT.

Written as DNA, the CDR3 is TGTGCCAGTAGTACCTCAGATTACATTAACTATGGCTACACCTTC. Translating it yields CASSTSDYINYGYTF. The V call is TRBV19, the J call TRBJ1-2; D unclear. Between the trimmed V and J ends, which lost 4 bases and 1 base, there was a span of 13 bases. CDR3 length: 15 amino acids. The germline V gene has CDR1 LNHDA and CDR2 SQIVND (reference sequence).

The V and J genes are TRBV30 and TRBJ1-3; tentatively, D is TRBD1 (6 bases). V was cut by 6 bases and J by 2 bases, with 17 bases left in between. CDR1 and CDR2 (germline): GTSNPN, SVGIG (reference sequence). The CDR3 is 15 amino acids. The CDR3 loop is CACVWSQGPGNTIYF. CDR3 nucleotide sequence: TGTGCCTGCGTATGGAGTCAGGGGCCTGGAAACACCATATATTTT.

The chain is built from TRBV11-2 and TRBJ2-7; maybe TRBD1 (5 bases). Trimming pared 2 bases from V and 2 bases from J, leaving 10 bases between. Looked up from germline, CDR1 is SGHAT and CDR2 is FQNNGV. The length of the CDR3 is 14 residues. The CDR3 region is CASSLLPGTYEQYV. The CDR3 coding sequence is TGTGCCAGCAGCTTACTCCCAGGGACCTACGAGCAGTACGTC.

The chain has TRBV6-6 and TRBJ1-1; D ambiguous. V lost 4 bases, J lost 5 bases, and 14 bases lay in between. Germline V CDR1 and CDR2: MNHNY, SVGAGI (reference sequence). The CDR3 runs to 14 residues. In DNA form, the CDR3 reads TGTGCCAGCAGTTCCTCTGTCCGGGGTACTGAAGCTTTCTTT. Protein sequence: CASSSSVRGTEAFF.

This clone showed up just once. This chain uses TRBV12-5 with TRBJ2-2; D is possibly TRBD1 (6 bases). Germline assignment: CDR1 LGHNT and CDR2 FRNRAP. Trimming removed 6 bases from V and 5 bases from J, with 13 bases in between. This CDR3 has 14 amino acids. DNA of the CDR3: TGTGCTAGTGGCAACTCAGGGGTAACCGGGGAGCTGTTTTTT. This translates into CASGNSGVTGELFF.

The chain uses TRBV29-1 and TRBJ2-3; tentative D call: TRBD2 (5 bases). The V and J ends lost 4 bases and 6 bases respectively, with 11 bases between them. The V gene's germline CDR1 is SQVTM and CDR2 ANQGSEA. The CDR3 runs 12 residues. The CDR3 sequence: CSVVSSGDTQYF. The CDR3 DNA reads TGCAGCGTTGTTTCGTCGGGGGATACGCAGTATTTT.

Here the CDR3 reads CASSRLDRGNQPQHF. The CDR3 DNA reads TGTGCCAGCAGTAGACTCGACAGAGGCAATCAGCCCCAGCATTTT. The chain employs TRBV28 and TRBJ1-5; weak D call: TRBD1 (5 bases). This CDR3 is 15 amino acids long. The ends were cut back, 5 bases at V and 2 bases at J, with 13 bases in the middle. Germline V gene sequence: CDR1 MDHEN, CDR2 SYDVKM. Filled out from reference TRBV28 and TRBJ1-5, the complete variable domain reads DVKVTQSSRYLVKRTGEKVFLECVQDMDHENMFWYRQDPGLGLRLIYFSYDVKMKEKGDIPEGYSVSREKKERFSLILESASTNQTSMYLCASSRLDRGNQPQHFGDGTRLSIL.

The chain is built from TRBV10-3 and TRBJ2-5; tentative D call: TRBD2 (5 bases). Germline assignment: CDR1 ENHRY and CDR2 SYGVKD. V was trimmed by 4 bases and J by 2 bases, leaving 20 bases between them. The CDR3 is made up of 17 amino acids. Here the CDR3 DNA reads TGTGCCATCAGTGCCCGGATCATCACTAGAGAGCAAGAGACCCAGTACTTC. As protein: CAISARIITREQETQYF.

The chain has TRBV20-1 and TRBJ1-2, with D unresolved. Germline V gene data show CDR1 as DFQATT and CDR2 as SNEGSKA (reference sequence). There are 11 residues in the CDR3. V lost 4 bases to trimming and J lost 6 bases, with 9 bases between them. The DNA of the CDR3 is TGCAGTGCTATCGTCGGGGATGGCTACACCTTC. Translation gives CSAIVGDGYTF.

The chain recombines TRBV11-3 with TRBJ2-3; no clear D. Trimming stripped 5 bases from V and 8 bases from J, with 11 bases between. The CDR3 is 12 amino acids. Germline CDR1 is SGHNT and CDR2 is YENEEA. The CDR3 DNA follows: TGTGCCAGCAGCCAACTCCTCGGTACGCAGTATTTT. It yields the protein CASSQLLGTQYF.

The rearrangement links TRBV12-5 to TRBJ2-5; D is unresolved. Trimming removed 6 bases at V and 0 bases at J, with 8 bases between. CDR1 and CDR2 (germline): LGHNT, FRNRAP. The CDR3 covers 13 residues. The CDR3 region is CASGAPNQETQYF. In DNA form, the CDR3 reads TGTGCTAGTGGGGCCCCGAACCAAGAGACCCAGTACTTC.

This clone has just one count. This chain links TRBV30 with TRBJ1-3; 8 bases are a match to TRBD1. The CDR3 length is 14 residues. Germline-derived CDR1 and CDR2 are GTSNPN and SVGIG (reference sequence). The trim removed 2 bases at V and 7 bases at J, leaving 7 bases unmatched. Here the CDR3 reads CAWSPGGPGNTIYF. CDR3 nucleotides: TGTGCCTGGAGTCCAGGGGGCCCGGGGAACACCATATATTTT. The full variable domain, completed using reference TRBV30 and TRBJ1-3, is SQTIHQWPATLVQPVGSPLSLECTVEGTSNPNLYWYRQAAGRGLQLLFYSVGIGQISSEVPQNLSASRPQDRQFILSSKKLLLSDSGFYLCAWSPGGPGNTIYFGEGSWLTVV.

The CDR3, as DNA: TGCGCCAGCAGCTTGGAAGGGCTGAGCAGGGCCCCAGGGACCCAGTACTTC. Translating it yields CASSLEGLSRAPGTQYF. The chain links TRBV5-1 to TRBJ2-5; a possible D gene is TRBD1 (5 bases). Germline V gene lookup returns CDR1 SGHRS and CDR2 YFSETQ. This CDR3 comprises 17 residues. V was clipped by 0 bases and J by 7 bases, with 22 bases between them.

The chain is built from TRBV19 and TRBJ2-7, with D tentatively TRBD1 (5 bases). This CDR3 contains 14 residues. The germline V and J ends were trimmed by 4 bases and 2 bases, with 12 bases remaining between them. The germline V gene encodes CDR1 LNHDA and CDR2 SQIVND (reference sequence). The CDR3 coding sequence is TGTGCCAGTAGTAACCAGGGAAGGACCTACGAGCAGTACTTC. This translates into CASSNQGRTYEQYF. Full variable domain (outside the CDR3, taken from reference TRBV19 and TRBJ2-7): DGGITQSPKYLFRKEGQNVTLSCEQNLNHDAMYWYRQDPGQGLRLIYYSQIVNDFQKGDIAEGYSVSREKKESFPLTVTSAQKNPTAFYLCASSNQGRTYEQYFGPGTRLTVT.

The rearrangement links TRBV12-5 to TRBJ2-5, with 11 bases identical to TRBD2. The CDR3 has 15 residues. CDR1 LGHNT and CDR2 FRNRAP come from the germline V gene. Trimming removed 7 bases from V and 5 bases from J; junction bases left unmatched: 9. This CDR3 reads CASALGLAGTETQYF. The CDR3 bases are TGTGCTAGTGCCCTCGGACTAGCGGGTACTGAGACCCAGTACTTC.

The V call is TRBV5-6, the J call TRBJ1-6, with D hard to call. The germline V and J ends were trimmed by 1 base and 0 bases, with 11 bases remaining between them. CDR3 length equals 17 residues. CDR1 is SGHDT and CDR2 is YYEEEE in the germline V gene. The CDR3 sequence is CASSLLRASSYNSPLHF. The CDR3 DNA reads TGTGCCAGCAGCTTGCTCCGCGCTAGCTCCTATAATTCACCCCTCCACTTT.

The J gene is TRBJ1-1, the V gene TRBV11-2, with D uncertain. Trimming removed 5 bases from V and 4 bases from J, with 11 bases in between. This CDR3 spans 13 amino acids. Germline V gives CDR1 SGHAT, CDR2 FQNNGV. The CDR3 sequence is CASSLQRSTEAFF. CDR3 DNA: TGTGCCAGCAGCCTTCAGAGGTCCACTGAAGCTTTCTTT.

The chain joins TRBV10-3 to TRBJ2-7, with TRBD2 matching 11 bases. This CDR3 has 15 amino acids. J lost 3 bases, V lost 3 bases, and 4 bases had no gene match. The germline V gene encodes CDR1 ENHRY and CDR2 SYGVKD. CDR3 in amino acids: CAISEGLAGLYEQYV. CDR3 nucleotide sequence: TGTGCCATCAGTGAAGGACTAGCGGGCCTCTACGAGCAGTACGTC.

V is TRBV14 and J is TRBJ1-1; 8 bases fit TRBD1. Germline V CDR1 and CDR2: SGHDN, FVKESK. The CDR3 runs to 17 residues. V dropped 4 bases and J dropped 7; count of bases not matched to a gene: 17. The CDR3 nucleotides read TGTGCCAGCAGCCTTTTTCCATCCCTCGACAGGGGAGGTGAAGCTTTCTTT. It is translated as CASSLFPSLDRGGEAFF.

This chain uses TRBV11-2 with TRBJ2-5; tentatively, D is TRBD2 (7 bases). Germline V lookup: CDR1 SGHAT, CDR2 FQNNGV. The CDR3 contains 15 residues. V was shortened by 5 bases and J by 5 bases, with 18 bases between the two germline ends. The CDR3 DNA reads TGTGCCAGCAGCCCACGCGCGGGGGCAAGGGAGACCCAGTACTTC. It codes for CASSPRAGARETQYF.